These T cell receptor beta chains were read from a single sample in a study of early T cells in non-severe SARS-CoV-2 infection. TCRdb reprocessed the 5' RACE reads via MiXCR and lists one record per CDR3 protein. This table holds 55,000 to 85,000 distinct CDR3 sequences, over 8% found once. Sequenced material: whole blood, taken at baseline. The receptor source for this set is an adult who was a healthcare worker with PCR-confirmed SARS-CoV-2 infection or an uninfected control (not recorded which). CDR3s include the opening cysteine and the closing phenylalanine or tryptophan. A D gene is named only where the DNA matches it firmly. For some rows the clone size is stated as once, few or many, or as a class when expanded; others skip it.

J,D,V,length,size,DNA,CDR3
TRBJ1-2,TRBD1,TRBV20-1,15,few,TGCAGTGCTACCATTCCGGGACAGGGGATCTATGGCTACACCTTC,CSATIPGQGIYGYTF
TRBJ2-7,.,TRBV28,13,.,TGTGCCAGCAGTTTCGCCGGGACATCGGAGCAGTACTTC,CASSFAGTSEQYF
TRBJ1-4,.,TRBV5-1,16,few,TGCGCCAGCAGCTTGGTCCTTGGGACAACTAATGAAAAACTGTTTTTT,CASSLVLGTTNEKLFF
TRBJ1-5,.,TRBV7-2,15,many,TGTGCCAGCAGCTTGGAGCGGGGGCCGAATCAGCCCCAGCATTTT,CASSLERGPNQPQHF
TRBJ2-7,TRBD2,TRBV7-8,14,few,TGTGCCAGCAGCCTTGGGACTATTACCTACGAGCAGTACTTC,CASSLGTITYEQYF
TRBJ2-1,.,TRBV5-4,12,many,TGTGCCAGCAGCGGTGGAGACAATGAGCAGTTCTTC,CASSGGDNEQFF
TRBJ2-3,.,TRBV7-2,12,few,TGTGCCAGCAGCTTGGACGTGGATACGCAGTATTTT,CASSLDVDTQYF
TRBJ2-2,TRBD1,TRBV5-1,15,few,TGCGCCAGCAGCCCACAGGGGCGGGTCACCGGGGAGCTGTTTTTT,CASSPQGRVTGELFF
TRBJ2-1,TRBD2,TRBV20-1,17,many,TGCAGTGCTAGAGATCCTCGGACTAGCGGGAGGGGCAATGAGCAGTTCTTC,CSARDPRTSGRGNEQFF
TRBJ2-2,TRBD2,TRBV28,14,many,TGTGCCAGCGGACTAGCGGGCAACACCGGGGAGCTGTTTTTT,CASGLAGNTGELFF
TRBJ1-6,.,TRBV6-5,12,.,TGTGCCAGCAGTAAGGGGGAATCACCCCTCCACTTT,CASSKGESPLHF
TRBJ1-5,.,TRBV28,14,few,TGTGCCAGCAGTTCTACCTGGAGCAATCAGCCCCAGCATTTT,CASSSTWSNQPQHF
TRBJ2-3,TRBD2,TRBV19,17,many,TGTGCCAGTAGTCCACGTAAGATTAGCGGGGGCACAGATACGCAGTATTTT,CASSPRKISGGTDTQYF
TRBJ1-1,.,TRBV7-9,15,few,TGTGCCAGCAGCTTGGAAGGGATAGGAGACACTGAAGCTTTCTTT,CASSLEGIGDTEAFF
TRBJ1-2,.,TRBV4-2,14,.,TGTGCCAGCAGCCAAGATTTGCGAGGCTATGGCTACACCTTC,CASSQDLRGYGYTF
TRBJ2-3,TRBD1,TRBV5-4,16,few,TGTGCCAGCAGCTTGGTAGTACAGGGGCCCACAGATACGCAGTATTTT,CASSLVVQGPTDTQYF
TRBJ2-2,TRBD1,TRBV12-3/TRBV12-4,16,.,TGTGCCAGCAGCCCCCCGGGACAGCGTTACACCGGGGAGCTGTTTTTT,CASSPPGQRYTGELFF
TRBJ2-1,TRBD2,TRBV12-3/TRBV12-4,14,many,TGTGCCAGCAGACAAAGCGGGAGCGGGGGTGAGCAGTTCTTC,CASRQSGSGGEQFF
TRBJ2-5,.,TRBV7-6,11,many,TGTGCCAGCAGCCAGTCCTGGACCCAGTACTTC,CASSQSWTQYF
TRBJ2-3,.,TRBV20-1,14,.,TGCAGTGCGAGTTGGGACGGACGCACAGATACGCAGTATTTT,CSASWDGRTDTQYF
TRBJ1-1,TRBD1,TRBV6-5,13,many,TGTGCCAGCATCAACAGGGGTAACACTGAAGCTTTCTTT,CASINRGNTEAFF
TRBJ2-1,.,TRBV7-9,15,few,TGTGCCAGCCACAAATCGGAGGGGCGGTACAATGAGCAGTTCTTC,CASHKSEGRYNEQFF
TRBJ1-5,.,TRBV12-3/TRBV12-4,17,few,TGTGCCAGCAGCCCTACCAACAGGGTCTGGAGCAATCAGCCCCAGCATTTT,CASSPTNRVWSNQPQHF
TRBJ2-5,TRBD2,TRBV11-2,16,.,TGTGCCAGCACCTGGGGGGGGTCTGTAGGAAAAGAGACCCAGTACTTC,CASTWGGSVGKETQYF
TRBJ1-1,.,TRBV5-1,13,few,TGCGCCAGCAGCCAATTTTCCGGGACAGAAGCTTTCTTT,CASSQFSGTEAFF
TRBJ2-2,TRBD1,TRBV12-3/TRBV12-4,15,.,TGTGCCAGCAGCCCCGGACAGGGACGAACCGGGGAGCTGTTTTTT,CASSPGQGRTGELFF
TRBJ2-3,.,TRBV14,13,many,TGTGCCAGCAGCCAGGGTCGTTCAGATACGCAGTATTTT,CASSQGRSDTQYF
TRBJ2-7,TRBD2,TRBV10-3,14,many,TGTGCCATCAGCTGGGGCGGGAGCTCCTACGAGCAGTACTTC,CAISWGGSSYEQYF
TRBJ2-3,.,TRBV9,14,many,TGTGCCAGCAGCTGGGGGACTTCGGGGGATACGCAGTATTTT,CASSWGTSGDTQYF
TRBJ2-4,.,TRBV19,13,.,TGTGCCAGTAGTATACGCCGGGGTGACATTCAGTACTTC,CASSIRRGDIQYF
TRBJ2-1,.,TRBV27,14,.,TGTGCCAGCAGGCAGGGATTTTCCTACAATGAGCAGTTCTTC,CASRQGFSYNEQFF
TRBJ2-7,.,TRBV3-1,12,few,TGTGCCAGCAGCCACTGGGGCAGTGAGCAGTACTTC,CASSHWGSEQYF
TRBJ1-5,.,TRBV30,13,few,TGTGCCTGGAGTCATACAGGCGGGGAGCCCCAGCATTTT,CAWSHTGGEPQHF
TRBJ2-3,TRBD1,TRBV7-9,15,.,TGTGCCAGCAGCTTAAGGGACAGGGTCACAGATACGCAGTATTTT,CASSLRDRVTDTQYF
TRBJ2-7,.,TRBV12-3/TRBV12-4,13,.,TGTGCCAGCACCCTAGCGACTATGGGCGAGCAGTACTTC,CASTLATMGEQYF
TRBJ2-1,TRBD1,TRBV29-1,14,many,TGCAGCGTCCTGGGACAGGGCTCCTACAATGAGCAGTTCTTC,CSVLGQGSYNEQFF
TRBJ2-2,TRBD1,TRBV20-1,13,few,TGCAGTGCCTTCAACAGGGGCACCGGGGAGCTGTTTTTT,CSAFNRGTGELFF
TRBJ2-3,.,TRBV7-9,14,few,TGTGCCAGCAGGGCTAGCTCTTACACAGATACGCAGTATTTT,CASRASSYTDTQYF
TRBJ2-3,TRBD2,TRBV11-1,16,few,TGTGCCAGCAGCTTAGAACTAGCGGGAAACACAGATACGCAGTATTTT,CASSLELAGNTDTQYF
TRBJ1-1,.,TRBV18,15,.,TGTGCCAGCTCACCCCCCGGGGGCTTGAACACTGAAGCTTTCTTT,CASSPPGGLNTEAFF
TRBJ2-5,.,TRBV6-2/TRBV6-3,12,.,TGTGCCAGCAGTTACGGAGGAGAGACCCAGTACTTC,CASSYGGETQYF
TRBJ1-2,TRBD1,TRBV20-1,16,.,TGCAGTGCTAGAGATATTGGACAGGGATCCTCCTATGGCTACACCTTC,CSARDIGQGSSYGYTF
TRBJ1-1,.,TRBV7-6,15,few,TGTGCCAGCAGCTCCGAAGCGGGAGGGAGAACTGAAGCTTTCTTT,CASSSEAGGRTEAFF
TRBJ2-5,.,TRBV6-5,18,.,TGTGCCAGCAGTTACTCCCCACAGTGGTTTTTCCCCTCCGAGACCCAGTACTTC,CASSYSPQWFFPSETQYF